The sample holds a few counts of the clone carrying this T cell receptor beta chain. Germline assignment: CDR1 SGHRS and CDR2 YFSETQ. V shed 4 bases and J 5 bases; nucleotides not matched to a gene: 6. This CDR3 region has 14 residues. This specimen comes from a study of blood T cell repertoires in COVID-19. Study summary: The samples span acute and convalescent COVID-19 from the United States, Italy and Spain. Nucleic acid was either cDNA or gDNA, and it came from T cells, B-cell-depleted T cells, or PBMCs.

Per the authors' pipeline: Counts of nucleated cells, estimated from reference gene primer amplification, were obtained. Generated by immunoSEQ multiplex PCR, the TCRdb table keeps only in-frame clones and is missing some. That table supplies the V and J calls and clone size; D and trimming were determined from the DNA. The repertoire holds some 350,000 clones, with about four fifths as singletons. The rearrangement uses TRBV5-1 and TRBJ1-5; 7 nucleotides match TRBD1. The sequence was collected from a man aged 30-40 years with active or convalescent COVID-19. Sequencing input: peripheral blood. The chain's CDR3 is CASSPAGTDQPQHF. Here the CDR3 DNA reads TGCGCCAGCAGCCCCGCGGGGACAGATCAGCCCCAGCATTTT.